One and the same sample provided the 22 T cell receptor beta chains below, sequenced in a study of early T cells in non-severe SARS-CoV-2 infection. MiXCR, run by TCRdb on the 5' RACE reads, gives a single entry per CDR3 protein. The sample shows just under 65,000 distinct CDR3 sequences, around 12% of them seen only once. Sample: whole blood. The receptors derive from an adult who was a healthcare worker with PCR-confirmed SARS-CoV-2 infection or an uninfected control (not recorded which).

The V and J genes are TRBV7-2 and TRBJ2-1, with D possibly being TRBD1 (6 bases). Germline V gene data show CDR1 as SGHTA and CDR2 as FQGNSA. V was trimmed by 4 bases and J by 4 bases, leaving 14 bases between them. The CDR3 consists of 15 residues. CDR3 residues: CASSSGFGQYNEQFF. In nucleotides, the CDR3 is TGTGCCAGCAGCTCTGGATTCGGACAGTACAATGAGCAGTTCTTC. Looking up the rest from reference TRBV7-2 and TRBJ2-1 gives the full variable domain: GAGVSQSPSNKVTEKGKDVELRCDPISGHTALYWYRQSLGQGLEFLIYFQGNSAPDKSGLPSDRFSAERTGGSVSTLTIQRTQQEDSAVYLCASSSGFGQYNEQFFGPGTRLTVL.

This clonotype showed up just a few times. This chain uses TRBV12-3 or TRBV12-4 with TRBJ2-1; either TRBD1 or TRBD2 may supply D (5 bases each). The CDR3 extends over 15 amino acids. Between the trimmed V and J ends, which lost 6 bases and 5 bases, there was a span of 17 bases. The CDR3 bases are TGTGCCAGCAGCAAGAGAGAGGGACGGGACAATGAGCAGTTCTTC. It yields the protein CASSKREGRDNEQFF.

This clonotype appeared many times. The rearrangement links TRBV12-3 or TRBV12-4 to TRBJ2-3; 10 bases are shared with TRBD2. The V segment lost 2 bases and the J segment 3 bases; nucleotides outside the gene matches: 2. CDR3 size: 15 residues. CDR3 sequence (DNA): TGTGCCAGCAGTTTATCTAGCGGGGGTACAGATACGCAGTATTTT. Translation gives CASSLSSGGTDTQYF.

In this sample, this clonotype turned up once. Being one base from a much bigger clone, this may be a read error. The J gene is TRBJ1-3, the V gene TRBV7-8; unclear D gene. The CDR3 extends over 12 amino acids. The germline V gene has CDR1 SGHVS and CDR2 FQNEAQ. V was clipped by 1 base and J by 3 bases, with 1 base between them. The CDR3 nucleotides are TGTGCCAGCAGCTTAGATGGAAACACCATATATTTT. Amino acid sequence: CASSLDGNTIYF.

The CDR3 loop is CASSPRARDYGYTF. The DNA of the CDR3 is TGTGCCAGCAGCCCCAGGGCGAGGGACTATGGCTACACCTTC. This chain connects TRBV9 to TRBJ1-2; D may be TRBD1 (5 bases). V was clipped by 4 bases and J by 3 bases, with 13 bases between them. The CDR3 is 14 residues long. CDR1 and CDR2 from the germline V gene are SGDLS and YYNGEE.

V and J are TRBV29-1 and TRBJ1-5; a weak D match, TRBD1 (6 bases). The CDR3 has 13 residues. CDR1 and CDR2 from the germline V gene are SQVTM and ANQGSEA. The V end was cut by 6 bases, the J end by 1 base, with 10 bases between. CDR3 protein: CSVAGTSNQPQHF. Here the CDR3 DNA reads TGCAGCGTGGCCGGGACAAGCAATCAGCCCCAGCATTTT.

There are many counts of this clonotype. The CDR3 loop is CAITRTASTDTQYF. Written as DNA, the CDR3 is TGTGCCATCACGAGGACAGCGAGCACAGATACGCAGTATTTT. The J gene is TRBJ2-3, the V gene TRBV10-3, with a tentative D call TRBD1 (6 bases). The germline V and J ends were trimmed by 7 bases and 0 bases, with 11 bases remaining between them. Germline values: CDR1 ENHRY, CDR2 SYGVKD. The CDR3 length is 14 residues.

The gene calls are TRBV3-1 and TRBJ2-5; tentatively, D is TRBD2 (5 bases). The ends were cut back, 3 bases at V and 1 base at J, with 6 bases in the middle. Per germline, CDR1 LGHDT and CDR2 YNNKEL (reference sequence). CDR3 size: 13 residues. CDR3 region: CASSHRGQETQYF. Written as DNA, the CDR3 is TGTGCCAGCAGCCACCGGGGCCAAGAGACCCAGTACTTC.

This clonotype was recorded many times. The rearrangement links TRBV4-2 to TRBJ2-5; the match to TRBD1 covers 9 bases. Germline loops: CDR1 LGHNA, CDR2 YNFKEQ. The CDR3 is 17 amino acids. The V gene end was trimmed by 1 base and the J gene end by 2 bases; junction bases not matched to a gene: 8. The CDR3 is CASSQGTGATGQETQYF. CDR3 sequence (DNA): TGTGCCAGCAGCCAAGGGACAGGGGCCACGGGGCAAGAGACCCAGTACTTC.

The chain links TRBV6-6 to TRBJ2-7, with 8 bases fitting TRBD1. CDR3 length: 14 residues. Losses at the gene ends were 5 bases for V and 0 bases for J; bases not matched to a gene: 3. CDR1 and CDR2 (germline): MNHNY, SVGAGI (reference sequence). The CDR3 coding sequence is TGTGCCAGCAGTCGGACAGGGAGCTCCTACGAGCAGTACTTC. Residues: CASSRTGSSYEQYF.

This clonotype was picked up a small number of times. This chain joins TRBV29-1 and TRBJ2-5; 7 bases are shared with TRBD1. After removal of 2 bases from V and 2 bases from J, the junction contained 5 bases not matched to a gene. Germline V CDR1 and CDR2: SQVTM, ANQGSEA. The CDR3 sequence is 14 residues long. CDR3 nucleotides: TGCAGCGTTGAACGGGCCAGGGGGCAAGAGACCCAGTACTTC. Translation gives CSVERARGQETQYF.

This clonotype was found once. The V gene is TRBV28, the J gene TRBJ1-2; 8 nucleotides match TRBD1. V lost 6 bases and J lost 4; bases outside the gene matches: 4. Germline CDR1 is MDHEN and CDR2 is SYDVKM. The CDR3 consists of 13 residues. The CDR3 DNA reads as TGTGCCAGCAGCCAGGGGACAGGCTATGGCTACACCTTC. Translated: CASSQGTGYGYTF.

This clonotype was seen repeatedly, ten times or more. V and J are TRBV7-2 and TRBJ2-2; no definite D call. Germline CDR1 is SGHTA and CDR2 is FQGNSA. This CDR3 comprises 13 residues. V gave up 1 base and J gave up 6 bases, with 6 bases separating them. Written as DNA, the CDR3 is TGTGCCAGCAGCTTAGATCCCTCCGGGGAGCTGTTTTTT. Translating it yields CASSLDPSGELFF.

This clonotype was seen many times. The rearrangement joins TRBV5-1 to TRBJ2-6, with TRBD1 identical over 8 bases. CDR1 SGHRS and CDR2 YFSETQ come from the germline V gene. This CDR3 spans 16 amino acids. Trimming at V came to 5 bases and at J to 0 bases, leaving 4 bases not matched to a gene. The DNA for the CDR3 is TGCGCCAGCAGTACAGGGGGGAGCTCTGGGGCCAACGTCCTGACTTTC. This translates into CASSTGGSSGANVLTF.

This rearrangement joins TRBV25-1 to TRBJ1-1; TRBD1 matches at 8 bases. In germline, CDR1 is MGHDK, CDR2 SYGVNS. The junction had 2 bases not matched to a gene; V was cut back by 4 bases and J by 1 base. The CDR3 runs to 14 residues. In DNA, the CDR3 is TGTGCCAGCAGTGGCGGACAGGGGAACACTGAAGCTTTCTTT. Protein sequence: CASSGGQGNTEAFF.

This clonotype has more than one count but fewer than ten. This sequence joins TRBV5-1 and TRBJ2-3, with no clear D. Germline-derived CDR1 and CDR2 are SGHRS and YFSETQ. Trimming shortened V by 0 bases and J by 7 bases, and 18 bases separated the two germline ends. This CDR3 spans 16 amino acids. CDR3 DNA sequence: TGCGCCAGCAGCTTGGAACCTGCTCCCTCCCTTTATACGCAGTATTTT. Translated, it gives CASSLEPAPSLYTQYF.

This sequence joins TRBV12-3 or TRBV12-4 and TRBJ2-2; 8 bases line up with TRBD1. Losses at the gene ends were 6 bases for V and 4 bases for J; bases not matched to a gene: 7. This CDR3 is built from 15 residues. DNA of the CDR3: TGTGCCAGCAGCCCGAGACAGGGGACCACCGGGGAGCTGTTTTTT. Protein: CASSPRQGTTGELFF.

This clonotype came up a few times. The chain carries TRBV12-5 and TRBJ1-5; 7 nucleotides line up with TRBD1. Germline V CDR1 and CDR2: LGHNT, FRNRAP. The CDR3 runs to 14 residues. V was pared by 4 bases and J by 3 bases, with 3 bases of the junction left unmatched. Here the CDR3 reads CASGSGQTNQPQHF. The DNA for the CDR3 is TGTGCTAGTGGTTCGGGACAGACCAATCAGCCCCAGCATTTT.

Only a few counts were recorded for this clonotype. The chain combines TRBV25-1 with TRBJ2-2; D is undetermined. The CDR3 consists of 15 residues. Trimming removed 5 bases from V and 6 bases from J, with 16 bases in between. Per the germline V gene, CDR1 is MGHDK and CDR2 is SYGVNS. The DNA of the CDR3 is TGTGCCAGCAGTCCTTGGATGGGTGCCCCCGGGGAGCTGTTTTTT. Translation gives CASSPWMGAPGELFF.

The chain combines TRBV6-5 with TRBJ1-4, with 8 nucleotides matching TRBD1. This CDR3 contains 15 residues. The germline V gene encodes CDR1 MNHEY and CDR2 SVGAGI. V lost 1 base and J lost 4; bases outside the gene matches: 2. CDR3 amino acids: CASSYWTGNNEKLFF. For the CDR3, the DNA is TGTGCCAGCAGTTACTGGACAGGGAATAATGAAAAACTGTTTTTT.

The chain recombines TRBV20-1 with TRBJ1-1, with TRBD1 matching over 7 bases. This CDR3 comprises 13 residues. Germline values: CDR1 DFQATT, CDR2 SNEGSKA (reference sequence). V lost 6 bases, J lost 1 base, and 5 bases stayed unmatched. The CDR3 region is CSASTGRNTEAFF. DNA of the CDR3: TGCAGTGCGTCGACAGGGAGGAACACTGAAGCTTTCTTT.

V gene TRBV7-9 combines with J gene TRBJ2-3; D is uncertain. V dropped 2 bases and J dropped 5 bases, with 8 bases sitting between them. The CDR3 is 13 residues long. The germline V gene has CDR1 SEHNR and CDR2 FQNEAQ (reference sequence). Here the CDR3 DNA reads TGTGCCAGCAGCTTATTCCTCGGAGATACGCAGTATTTT. Its protein is CASSLFLGDTQYF.